Below are 9 T cell receptor beta chains sequenced from a single sample in a study of blood T cell repertoires in COVID-19 (dated by TCRdb to the early 2020s). Receptors were amplified or captured by the immunoSEQ multiplex PCR assay. TCRdb stores this immuneACCESS table with in-frame sequences only. Part of the clones is absent; in the studies checked, under half of the shortfall reflects unresolved V genes, and no reason is known for the rest. The sample table holds around 140,000 clones, of which approximately 80% were seen once. The top ten clones comprise approximately 2% of the sample. Source material: peripheral blood. These receptors originate from a woman in her sixties or seventies with acute or convalescent COVID-19.

The chain joins TRBV2 to TRBJ2-2; 10 bases are a match to TRBD2. V was clipped by 3 bases and J by 7 bases; unmatched bases: 8. Germline-derived CDR1 and CDR2 are SNHLY and FYNNEI. The CDR3 runs to 16 residues. Here the CDR3 reads CASSEVGAGGSGELFF. The CDR3 region has the DNA TGTGCCAGCAGTGAGGTCGGAGCGGGAGGGAGCGGGGAGCTGTTTTTT. The variable domain in full, with the rest retrieved from reference TRBV2 and TRBJ2-2, is EPEVTQTPSHQVTQMGQEVILRCVPISNHLYFYWYRQILGQKVEFLVSFYNNEISEKSEIFDDQFSVERPDGSNFTLKIRSTKLEDSAMYFCASSEVGAGGSGELFFGEGSRLTVL.

This rearrangement joins TRBV19 to TRBJ2-1, with TRBD2 matching over 16 bases. J was trimmed by 3 bases and V by 6 bases; bases with no gene match: 8. The germline V gene encodes CDR1 LNHDA and CDR2 SQIVND (reference sequence). The CDR3 runs to 18 residues. As DNA, the CDR3 is TGTGCCAGTAGCCCGGGACTAGCGGGAGGGCCGGGCTACAATGAGCAGTTCTTC. It specifies CASSPGLAGGPGYNEQFF.

This clone was observed a few times. CDR3 in amino acids: CASSFAAYGYTF. The DNA for the CDR3 is TGTGCCAGCTCCTTTGCGGCCTATGGCTACACCTTC. This chain links TRBV18 with TRBJ1-2; D not certain. This CDR3 spans 12 amino acids. Trimming took off 6 bases at V and 4 bases at J, with 9 bases between the two ends. From germline, CDR1 is KGHSH and CDR2 LQKENI.

The sample holds a few counts of this clone. This sample also contains other DNA sequences that code for the same CDR3. This chain uses TRBV27 with TRBJ1-5; D gene ambiguous. V was shortened by 2 bases and J by 6 bases, with 11 bases between the two germline ends. The CDR3 extends over 14 amino acids. Germline CDR1 and CDR2: MNHEY and SMNVEV (reference sequence). This CDR3 reads CASSLGRVGQPQHF. DNA for the CDR3: TGTGCCAGCAGTTTAGGGAGGGTAGGTCAGCCCCAGCATTTT.

V gene TRBV18 combines with J gene TRBJ1-2, with a possible D match to TRBD1 (5 bases). V dropped 1 base and J dropped 5 bases, with 11 bases sitting between them. Germline V gene data show CDR1 as KGHSH and CDR2 as LQKENI. The CDR3 loop spans 14 amino acids. CDR3 nucleotide sequence: TGTGCCAGCTCACCACTGCAGGGTGATTATGGCTACACCTTC. Its translation: CASSPLQGDYGYTF.

The chain has TRBV19 and TRBJ2-3; 10 bases fit TRBD2. J lost 3 bases, V lost 7 bases, and 7 bases had no gene match. From germline, CDR1 is LNHDA and CDR2 SQIVND (reference sequence). The CDR3 has 15 residues. The CDR3 spells CASTLLAGTTDTQYF. In DNA, the CDR3 is TGTGCCAGTACCCTACTAGCGGGAACTACAGATACGCAGTATTTT. Full variable domain (missing parts from reference TRBV19 and TRBJ2-3): DGGITQSPKYLFRKEGQNVTLSCEQNLNHDAMYWYRQDPGQGLRLIYYSQIVNDFQKGDIAEGYSVSREKKESFPLTVTSAQKNPTAFYLCASTLLAGTTDTQYFGPGTRLTVL.

The genes are TRBV2 and TRBJ1-5; possibly TRBD1 for D (5 bases). This CDR3 region has 13 residues. Germline V gene sequence: CDR1 SNHLY, CDR2 FYNNEI. V lost 4 bases to trimming and J lost 4 bases, with 8 bases between them. CDR3 coding DNA: TGTGCCAGCAGTGGACAGATGAATCAGCCCCAGCATTTT. Protein sequence: CASSGQMNQPQHF.

This chain links TRBV19 with TRBJ1-1, with a weak D call TRBD1 (5 bases). The CDR3 is 15 residues long. The V end was cut by 4 bases, the J end by 10 bases, with 22 bases between. Germline CDR1 reads LNHDA; CDR2 reads SQIVND (reference sequence). The chain's CDR3 is CASSTPPLLGVAAFF. For the CDR3, the DNA is TGTGCCAGTAGTACTCCTCCCCTCTTAGGGGTCGCAGCTTTCTTT.

The sample holds a few counts of this clone. The chain couples TRBV5-6 to TRBJ1-3, with D perhaps matching TRBD1 (5 bases). The CDR3 extends over 16 amino acids. Per germline, CDR1 SGHDT and CDR2 YYEEEE. V lost 1 base, J lost 7 bases, and 18 bases lay in between. The chain's CDR3 is CASSLRPGYEWNTIYF. The CDR3 DNA reads as TGTGCCAGCAGCTTGCGCCCAGGGTATGAGTGGAACACCATATATTTT.